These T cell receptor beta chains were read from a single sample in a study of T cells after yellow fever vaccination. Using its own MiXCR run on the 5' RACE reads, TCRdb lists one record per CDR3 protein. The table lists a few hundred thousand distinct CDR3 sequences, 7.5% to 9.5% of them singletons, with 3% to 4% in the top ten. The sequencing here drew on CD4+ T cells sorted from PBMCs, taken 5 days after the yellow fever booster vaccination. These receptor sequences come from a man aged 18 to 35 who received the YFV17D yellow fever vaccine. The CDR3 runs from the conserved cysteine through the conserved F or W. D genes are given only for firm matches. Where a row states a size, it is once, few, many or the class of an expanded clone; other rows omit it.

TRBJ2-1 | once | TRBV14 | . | TGTGCCAGCAGTCATGGCCCGCTTAATGAGCAGTTCTTC | CASSHGPLNEQFF
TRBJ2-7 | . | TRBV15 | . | TGTGCCACCAGCAGAGATCCTGGGGTAGGGGGGTCCGAGCAGTACTTC | CATSRDPGVGGSEQYF
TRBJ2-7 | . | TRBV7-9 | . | TGTGCCAGCAGCCCCGGGACGCCTGTGTACGAGCAGTACTTC | CASSPGTPVYEQYF
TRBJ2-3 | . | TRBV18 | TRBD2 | TGTGCCAGCTCACCCTCTAAGACTAGCATGGGCACAGATACGCAGTATTTT | CASSPSKTSMGTDTQYF
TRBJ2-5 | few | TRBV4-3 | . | TGCGCCAGCAGCCAAATCCCCGGGGTAGAGACCCAGTACTTC | CASSQIPGVETQYF
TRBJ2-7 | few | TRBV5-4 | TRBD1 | TGTGCCAGCAGCCCCCGGGACAGGGAGGCCGAGCAGTACTTC | CASSPRDREAEQYF
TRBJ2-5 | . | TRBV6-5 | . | TGTGCCAGCAGTAAGATAGGGCAAGGACAGACCCAGTACTTC | CASSKIGQGQTQYF
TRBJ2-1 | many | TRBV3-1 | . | TGTGCCAGCAGCCAAGTATTAAATGAGCAGTTCTTC | CASSQVLNEQFF
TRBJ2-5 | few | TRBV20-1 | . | TGCAGTGCTTCCAGGGGACCCTACGCCCAAGAGACCCAGTACTTC | CSASRGPYAQETQYF
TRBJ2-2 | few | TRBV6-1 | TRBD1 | TGTGCCAGCAGTGACCGAATGGGACAGCTTTACACCGGGGAGCTGTTTTTT | CASSDRMGQLYTGELFF
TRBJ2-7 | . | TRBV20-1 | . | TGCAGTGCTGGCGGACAGAGTGGCTCCTACGAGCAGTACTTC | CSAGGQSGSYEQYF
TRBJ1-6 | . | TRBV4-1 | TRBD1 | TGCGCCAGCAGCCAAGAAGGGGGCCAAGGATCACCCCTCCACTTT | CASSQEGGQGSPLHF
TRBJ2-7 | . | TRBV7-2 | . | TGTGCCAGCAGCGCACGGACAGCCTACGAGCAGTACTTC | CASSARTAYEQYF
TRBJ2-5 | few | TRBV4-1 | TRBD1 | TGCGCCAGCAGCCAGGAGGCATGGACAGGGATACCACCGACCCAGTACTTC | CASSQEAWTGIPPTQYF
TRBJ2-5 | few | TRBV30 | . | TGTGCCTGGAGTAGACAGTGGGAGACCCAGTACTTC | CAWSRQWETQYF
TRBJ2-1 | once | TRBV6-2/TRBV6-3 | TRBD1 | TGTGCCAGCAGTCGACAGGGGCCGCCTAACAATGAGCAGTTCTTC | CASSRQGPPNNEQFF
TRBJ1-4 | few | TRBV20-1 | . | TGCAGTGCTCTTCGACAGCCTGATAATGAAAAACTGTTTTTT | CSALRQPDNEKLFF
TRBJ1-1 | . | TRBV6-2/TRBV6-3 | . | TGTGCCAGCGGGAGGGGTACGGGCGGGACTGAAGCTTTCTTT | CASGRGTGGTEAFF
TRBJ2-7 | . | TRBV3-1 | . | TGTGCCAGCAGCCTATATCCGGACAGCTACGAGCAGTACTTC | CASSLYPDSYEQYF
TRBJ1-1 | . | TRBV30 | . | TGTGCCTGGACCAAACAGGGTGCCACTGAAGCTTTCTTT | CAWTKQGATEAFF
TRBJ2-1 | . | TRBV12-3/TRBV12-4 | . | TGTGCCAGCAGTTACACTAGCTACAATGAGCAGTTCTTC | CASSYTSYNEQFF
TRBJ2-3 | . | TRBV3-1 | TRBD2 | TGTGCCAGCAGCCAAGCGCTAGCGGGGTTCACAGATACGCAGTATTTT | CASSQALAGFTDTQYF
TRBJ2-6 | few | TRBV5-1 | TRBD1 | TGCGCCAGCAGCACCCGACAGGGTTCCGGGGCCAACGTCCTGACTTTC | CASSTRQGSGANVLTF
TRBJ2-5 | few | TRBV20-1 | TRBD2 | TGCAGTGCTAGCGGGGGGGCCGGAGAGACCCAGTACTTC | CSASGGAGETQYF
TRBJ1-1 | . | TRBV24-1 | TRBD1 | TGTGCCACCAGCCGATCTCCCAACAGGGGGTCAAACACTGAAGCTTTCTTT | CATSRSPNRGSNTEAFF
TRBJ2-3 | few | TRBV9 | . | TGTGCCAGCAGTGGGGGGGCGCACGGCACAGATACGCAGTATTTT | CASSGGAHGTDTQYF
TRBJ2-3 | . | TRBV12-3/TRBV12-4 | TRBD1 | TGTGCCAGCAGTCCGAATAACCGGGACAGGGTATCAGCAGATACGCAGTATTTT | CASSPNNRDRVSADTQYF
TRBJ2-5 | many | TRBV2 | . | TGTGCCAGCGGCCCCCCGCAAGAGACCCAGTACTTC | CASGPPQETQYF
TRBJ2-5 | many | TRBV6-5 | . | TGTGCCAGAAAAAAGACAGCTGCGGAGACCCAGTACTTC | CARKKTAAETQYF
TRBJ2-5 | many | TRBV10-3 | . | TGTGCCATCAGTGAGTCGACAGGCCAAGAGACCCAGTACTTC | CAISESTGQETQYF
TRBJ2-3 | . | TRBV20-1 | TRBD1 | TGCAGTGCTAGGACAGGGGGCAGGACAGATACGCAGTATTTT | CSARTGGRTDTQYF
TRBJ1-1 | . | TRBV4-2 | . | TGTGCCAGCAGCCAACTCCTTAGGGAGGGGAGAGGCACTGAAGCTTTCTTT | CASSQLLREGRGTEAFF
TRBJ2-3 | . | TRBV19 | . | TGTGCCAGTAGTATAGCGACCTGGAGCTATACGCAGTATTTT | CASSIATWSYTQYF
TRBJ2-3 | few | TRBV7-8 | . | TGTGCCAGCAGCTTAGGAAATAGGCGGGGGCCTTTCACAGATACGCAGTATTTT | CASSLGNRRGPFTDTQYF
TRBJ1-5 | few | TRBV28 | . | TGTGCCAGCAGAAGGGATGGGTATAGCAATCAGCCCCAGCATTTT | CASRRDGYSNQPQHF
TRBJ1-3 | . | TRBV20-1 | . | TGCAGTGCTAGATTTTCCAACTCTGGAAACACCATATATTTT | CSARFSNSGNTIYF
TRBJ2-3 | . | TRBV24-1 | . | TGTGCCACCAGTGATTCCCGTCCGGGAGATACGCAGTATTTT | CATSDSRPGDTQYF
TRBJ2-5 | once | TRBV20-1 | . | TGCAGTGCTAGTCCATTGGGGACCCAGTACTTC | CSASPLGTQYF
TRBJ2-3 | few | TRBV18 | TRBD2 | TGTGCCAGCTCACCACGACTAGCGGGCTCCACAGATACGCAGTATTTT | CASSPRLAGSTDTQYF
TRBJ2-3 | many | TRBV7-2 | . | TGTGCCAGCACGCACGCTGGGGGTACAGATACGCAGTATTTT | CASTHAGGTDTQYF
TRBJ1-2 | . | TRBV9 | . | TGTGCCAGCAGCGCAGCGACAGGAACCTATGGCTACACCTTC | CASSAATGTYGYTF
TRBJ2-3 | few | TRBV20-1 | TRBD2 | TGCAGTGCTAGAGCGGGGGGGCTCGCAGATACGCAGTATTTT | CSARAGGLADTQYF
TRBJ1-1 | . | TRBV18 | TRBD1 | TGTGCCAGCTCCGAAACCTTATGGACAGGGCGGGATCGTAGGGGGACTGAAGCTTTCTTT | CASSETLWTGRDRRGTEAFF
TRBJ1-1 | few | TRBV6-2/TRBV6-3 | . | TGTGCCAGCAAGGGGACCTTTAGGACTGAAGCTTTCTTT | CASKGTFRTEAFF
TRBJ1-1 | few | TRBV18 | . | TGTGCCAGCTCCTTCGGGCCAGCAATAAACACTGAAGCTTTCTTT | CASSFGPAINTEAFF
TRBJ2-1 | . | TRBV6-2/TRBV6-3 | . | TGTGCCAGCAGTTACTCATACGGGGCCGTTTACAATGAGCAGTTCTTC | CASSYSYGAVYNEQFF